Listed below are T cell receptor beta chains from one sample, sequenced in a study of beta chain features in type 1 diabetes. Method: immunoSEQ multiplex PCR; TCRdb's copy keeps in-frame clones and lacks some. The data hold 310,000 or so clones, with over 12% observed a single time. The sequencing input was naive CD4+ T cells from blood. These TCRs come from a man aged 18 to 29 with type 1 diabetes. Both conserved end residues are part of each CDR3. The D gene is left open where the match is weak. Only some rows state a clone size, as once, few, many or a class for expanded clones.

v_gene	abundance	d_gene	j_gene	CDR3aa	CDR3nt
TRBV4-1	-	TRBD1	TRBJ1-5	CASSPGTGLYSNQPQHF	TGCGCCAGCAGCCCCGGGACAGGGCTTTATAGCAATCAGCCCCAGCATTTT
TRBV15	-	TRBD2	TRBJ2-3	CATSRLAGGPSTDTQYF	TGTGCCACCAGCAGACTAGCGGGGGGGCCAAGCACAGATACGCAGTATTTT
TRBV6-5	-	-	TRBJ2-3	CASSPGADTQYF	TGTGCCAGCTCCCCGGGGGCAGATACGCAGTATTTT
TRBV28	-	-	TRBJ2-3	CASRWTGADTQYF	TGTGCCAGCAGATGGACTGGCGCAGATACGCAGTATTTT
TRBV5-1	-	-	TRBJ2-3	CASSLATGPSTDTQYF	TGCGCCAGCAGCTTGGCTACAGGCCCCAGCACAGATACGCAGTATTTT
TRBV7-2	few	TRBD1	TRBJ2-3	CASSLRQGATDTQYF	TGTGCCAGCAGCCTAAGACAGGGGGCAACAGATACGCAGTATTTT
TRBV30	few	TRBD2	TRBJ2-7	CAWSEGGSSYEQYF	TGTGCCTGGAGTGAGGGAGGGAGCTCCTACGAGCAGTACTTC
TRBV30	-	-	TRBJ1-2	CAWSTGGAYGYTF	TGTGCCTGGAGTACGGGGGGCGCTTATGGCTACACCTTC
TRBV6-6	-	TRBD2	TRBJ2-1	CASSQDSSGGANEQFF	TGTGCCAGCAGTCAGGATTCTAGCGGGGGGGCCAATGAGCAGTTCTTC
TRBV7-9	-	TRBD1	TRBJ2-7	CASSFADRVTHEQYF	TGTGCCAGCAGCTTTGCAGACAGGGTGACCCACGAGCAGTACTTC
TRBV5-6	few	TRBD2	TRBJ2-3	CASSSTSGGDTQYF	TGTGCCAGCAGCTCGACTAGCGGTGGAGATACGCAGTATTTT
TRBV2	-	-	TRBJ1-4	CASSDKGESEKLFF	TGTGCCAGCAGTGATAAGGGGGAGAGTGAAAAACTGTTTTTT
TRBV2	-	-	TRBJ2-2	CASSGRRGIGELFF	TGTGCCAGCAGTGGACGACGGGGGATCGGGGAGCTGTTTTTT
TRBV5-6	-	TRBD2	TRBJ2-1	CASSLGEREQGPFF	TGTGCCAGCAGCTTGGGGGAGCGGGAGCAGGGCCCGTTCTTC
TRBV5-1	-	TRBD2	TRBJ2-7	CASSTLPTSDEQYF	TGCGCCAGCAGCACCCTCCCGACTAGCGACGAGCAGTACTTC